Listed below are T cell receptor beta chains from one sample, sequenced in a study of PD-1 blockade in classical Hodgkin lymphoma. Generated by immunoSEQ multiplex PCR, the TCRdb table keeps only in-frame clones and is missing some. The repertoire holds 30,000 to 50,000 clones, with about 82% as singletons. This sample comprised peripheral blood mononuclear cells (PBMCs), obtained at baseline. Receptors originate from a human donor with classical Hodgkin lymphoma. Both conserved end residues are trimmed from each CDR3. Each record gives: D gene, V gene, CDR3 length, CDR3 protein. D genes are given only for firm matches.

d_call: .
v_call: TRBV14
cdr3_length: 12
cdr3_aa: ASSQQLRVTEAF

d_call: .
v_call: TRBV7-2
cdr3_length: 11
cdr3_aa: ASSAENTGELF

d_call: .
v_call: TRBV4-2
cdr3_length: 14
cdr3_aa: ASSPERSSGANVLT

d_call: TRBD1
v_call: TRBV27
cdr3_length: 11
cdr3_aa: ASSSMTGMGYT

d_call: .
v_call: TRBV6-5
cdr3_length: 11
cdr3_aa: ASSPGGLYGYT

d_call: .
v_call: TRBV25-1
cdr3_length: 13
cdr3_aa: ASSEPGGGFNEQF

d_call: .
v_call: TRBV19
cdr3_length: 15
cdr3_aa: ASSIGDRSRGPGELF

d_call: .
v_call: TRBV18
cdr3_length: 13
cdr3_aa: ASSPLARQDNEQF

d_call: TRBD1
v_call: TRBV7-2
cdr3_length: 15
cdr3_aa: ASSRTRDRATTGELF

d_call: .
v_call: TRBV5-1
cdr3_length: 13
cdr3_aa: ASSLQDPTYNEQY

d_call: .
v_call: TRBV11-3
cdr3_length: 12
cdr3_aa: ASSYGTVTGELF

d_call: .
v_call: TRBV25-1
cdr3_length: 15
cdr3_aa: ASSELTGPAGGYGYT

d_call: TRBD1
v_call: TRBV5-1
cdr3_length: 16
cdr3_aa: ASSFGPNDRGGREKLF

d_call: TRBD1
v_call: TRBV27
cdr3_length: 12
cdr3_aa: ASRPGQNNQPQH

d_call: .
v_call: TRBV19
cdr3_length: 12
cdr3_aa: ASSKDVRDYGYT

d_call: .
v_call: TRBV9
cdr3_length: 12
cdr3_aa: ASSVELAADTQY

d_call: TRBD1
v_call: TRBV28
cdr3_length: 13
cdr3_aa: ASRKQGLITYEQY

d_call: .
v_call: TRBV1
cdr3_length: 10
cdr3_aa: TSSGPSDEQY

d_call: .
v_call: TRBV7-9
cdr3_length: 12
cdr3_aa: ASTFDLLQGGYT

d_call: TRBD2
v_call: TRBV30
cdr3_length: 12
cdr3_aa: AWSLAGERDTQY

d_call: TRBD2
v_call: TRBV4-1
cdr3_length: 13
cdr3_aa: ASSSPGLAGDEQF

d_call: .
v_call: TRBV7-2
cdr3_length: 12
cdr3_aa: ASSLFLIRTPLH

d_call: .
v_call: TRBV4-1
cdr3_length: 11
cdr3_aa: ASSHRGQTEAF

d_call: .
v_call: TRBV29-1
cdr3_length: 12
cdr3_aa: SVEGSSEGTEAF

d_call: TRBD2
v_call: TRBV9
cdr3_length: 16
cdr3_aa: ASSVDETPSGRTDTQY

d_call: TRBD2
v_call: TRBV18
cdr3_length: 12
cdr3_aa: ASSPSGRANRQY

d_call: .
v_call: TRBV7-8
cdr3_length: 12
cdr3_aa: ASSPGLSGYEQF

d_call: .
v_call: TRBV7-2
cdr3_length: 11
cdr3_aa: ASSLASADTQY

d_call: TRBD1
v_call: TRBV5-1
cdr3_length: 12
cdr3_aa: ASVRDRAPDTQY

d_call: TRBD1
v_call: TRBV2
cdr3_length: 9
cdr3_aa: ASHRGSEAF

d_call: .
v_call: TRBV7-9
cdr3_length: 10
cdr3_aa: ASSLAVGAQY

d_call: .
v_call: TRBV5-4
cdr3_length: 12
cdr3_aa: ASSLDGESYGYT

d_call: .
v_call: TRBV2
cdr3_length: 12
cdr3_aa: ASSELGVGGEAF

d_call: .
v_call: TRBV21-1
cdr3_length: 16
cdr3_aa: ASSKHQGLPHLDYEQY

d_call: .
v_call: TRBV6-5
cdr3_length: 12
cdr3_aa: ASSLRDFYTEAF

d_call: .
v_call: TRBV14
cdr3_length: 9
cdr3_aa: ASSQTYEQY

d_call: .
v_call: TRBV5-1
cdr3_length: 9
cdr3_aa: ASSSGETQY

d_call: TRBD1
v_call: TRBV4-3
cdr3_length: 13
cdr3_aa: ASSQDPGGGTEAF

d_call: .
v_call: TRBV19
cdr3_length: 11
cdr3_aa: ASRTDLNYGYT

d_call: .
v_call: TRBV27
cdr3_length: 13
cdr3_aa: ASSLSRGANYGYT

d_call: .
v_call: TRBV19
cdr3_length: 12
cdr3_aa: ASKSQAATGELF

d_call: .
v_call: TRBV5-4
cdr3_length: 10
cdr3_aa: ASSPAGETQY

d_call: .
v_call: TRBV9
cdr3_length: 14
cdr3_aa: ASSPGGGRITDTQY

d_call: TRBD2
v_call: TRBV11-3
cdr3_length: 15
cdr3_aa: ASSLTRASGSTDTQY

d_call: .
v_call: TRBV19
cdr3_length: 12
cdr3_aa: ASSIRQKRDEQF